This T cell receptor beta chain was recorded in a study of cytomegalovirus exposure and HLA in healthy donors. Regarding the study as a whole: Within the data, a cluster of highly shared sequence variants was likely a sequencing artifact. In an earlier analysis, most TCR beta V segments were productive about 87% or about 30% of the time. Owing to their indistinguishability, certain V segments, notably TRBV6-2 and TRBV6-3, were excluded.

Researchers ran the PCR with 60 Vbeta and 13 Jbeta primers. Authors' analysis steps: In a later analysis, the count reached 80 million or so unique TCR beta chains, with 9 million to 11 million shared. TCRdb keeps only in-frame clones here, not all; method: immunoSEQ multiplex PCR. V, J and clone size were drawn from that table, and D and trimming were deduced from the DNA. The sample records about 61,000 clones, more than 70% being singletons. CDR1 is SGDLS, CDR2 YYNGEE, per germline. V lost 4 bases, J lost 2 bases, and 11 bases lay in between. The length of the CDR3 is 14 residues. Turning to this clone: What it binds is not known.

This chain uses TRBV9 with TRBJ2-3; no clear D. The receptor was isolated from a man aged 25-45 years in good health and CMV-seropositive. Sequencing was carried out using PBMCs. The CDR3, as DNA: TGTGCCAGCAGCCCGTCGGGTGCCACAGATACGCAGTATTTT. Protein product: CASSPSGATDTQYF. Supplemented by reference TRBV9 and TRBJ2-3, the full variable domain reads DSGVTQTPKHLITATGQRVTLRCSPRSGDLSVYWYQQSLDQGLQFLIQYYNGEERAKGNILERFSAQQFPDLHSELNLSSLELGDSALYFCASSPSGATDTQYFGPGTRLTVL.